This T cell receptor (beta chain) emerged from a study of blood T cell repertoires in COVID-19. In the study overall: Material from acute and convalescent COVID-19 was sourced from the United States, Italy and Spain. Sources were T cells, B-cell-depleted T cells, or PBMCs; the material itself was cDNA or gDNA.

Study processing details: Estimation of nucleated cell counts was performed using reference gene primer amplification. The data were produced by immunoSEQ multiplex PCR, yet TCRdb's version contains in-frame clones alone and is incomplete. V and J calls and clone size are those listed in that table; D and trimming were worked out from the DNA. The sample yields around 23,000 clones, around 86% seen once. Germline loops: CDR1 MNHEY, CDR2 SVGAGI. Between the trimmed V and J ends, which lost 0 bases and 3 bases, there was a span of 9 bases. The length of the CDR3 is 14 residues. The chain couples TRBV6-5 to TRBJ2-7, with TRBD1 as a possible D gene (5 bases). The sequenced sample consisted of peripheral blood. The receptor was isolated from a woman aged 80 or older with active or convalescent COVID-19. As DNA, the CDR3 is TGTGCCAGCAGTTACTCGCAGGGTAACTACGAGCAGTACTTC. Amino acid sequence: CASSYSQGNYEQYF.